These 13 T cell receptor beta chains were sequenced from one sample in a study of post-analysis software for immune sequencing data. Study-wide results and limits: Roughly 5 TRBV segments occurring more often in patients than controls included TRBV5-6, TRBV5-1 and TRBV20-1.

No antigen is known for these receptors. Incorporated into the TCR beta cDNA libraries were unique molecular identifiers, which served to reduce PCR and sequencing biases. MiXCR was run by TCRdb on the PCR reads, yielding one entry per CDR3 protein. In the table there are 750,000 to 900,000 distinct CDR3 sequences, roughly 50% of which are singletons. The sequenced sample was blood. These receptors all come from a girl between 5 and 17 years old with multiple sclerosis.

The rearrangement joins TRBV29-1 to TRBJ1-1, with D possibly matching TRBD1 (5 bases). The CDR3 runs 12 residues. Trimming removed 0 bases at V and 7 bases at J, with 9 bases between. Germline V gene data show CDR1 as SQVTM and CDR2 as ANQGSEA. The CDR3 reads CSVEDRGYEAFF. The CDR3, as DNA: TGCAGCGTTGAAGATCGGGGCTATGAAGCTTTCTTT. Variable domain in full (rest from reference TRBV29-1 and TRBJ1-1): SAVISQKPSRDICQRGTSLTIQCQVDSQVTMMFWYRQQPGQSLTLIATANQGSEATYESGFVIDKFPISRPNLTFSTLTVSNMSPEDSSIYLCSVEDRGYEAFFGQGTRLTVV.

The V gene is TRBV15, the J gene TRBJ2-7; a weak D match, TRBD1 (6 bases). CDR3 length equals 13 residues. V gave up 3 bases and J gave up 6 bases, with 12 bases separating them. Germline CDR1 LNHNV, CDR2 YYDKDF (reference sequence). The CDR3 reads CATSSHREREQYF. DNA of the CDR3: TGTGCCACCAGCAGCCACAGGGAACGCGAGCAGTACTTC.

The chain is built from TRBV12-3 or TRBV12-4 and TRBJ1-1, with 8 bases lining up with TRBD1. The CDR3 runs 17 residues. V lost 4 bases, J lost 3 bases, and 13 bases stayed unmatched. The CDR3 region has the DNA TGTGCCAGCAGTTCCGACAGGGGAAGAGCGAAGGACACTGAAGCTTTCTTT. Amino acid sequence: CASSSDRGRAKDTEAFF.

The chain uses TRBV20-1 and TRBJ2-7; 8 nucleotides match TRBD2. Germline V gene data show CDR1 as DFQATT and CDR2 as SNEGSKA (reference sequence). The V segment lost 6 bases and the J segment 0 bases; nucleotides outside the gene matches: 4. CDR3 size: 13 residues. The CDR3 nucleotides are TGCAGTGCGTTAGCGGGAAGCTCCTACGAGCAGTACTTC. This encodes CSALAGSSYEQYF.

The CDR3 bases are TGTGCCAGCAGACTCTCAGGGGACTATGGCTACACCTTC. Protein: CASRLSGDYGYTF. The gene calls are TRBV7-2 and TRBJ1-2; D is possibly TRBD1 (6 bases). With 6 bases removed from V and 3 bases from J, the gap between germline ends came to 11 bases. There are 13 residues in the CDR3. Germline CDR1 is SGHTA and CDR2 is FQGNSA.

The genes are TRBV10-3 and TRBJ2-1; TRBD1 agrees at 10 bases. The J segment lost 10 bases and the V segment lost 10 bases, leaving 7 bases of the junction unmatched. The CDR3 totals 12 residues. Germline assignment: CDR1 ENHRY and CDR2 SYGVKD. CDR3 sequence reads: CATGDRGGEQFF. The CDR3 DNA follows: TGTGCCACCGGGGACAGGGGCGGCGAGCAGTTCTTC.

J is TRBJ2-5 and V is TRBV7-8; D perhaps matches TRBD2 (6 bases). The J call may be in error: the DNA end matches TRBJ2-7 better. CDR1 is SGHVS and CDR2 is FQNEAQ in the germline V gene. This CDR3 is 15 amino acids long. The CDR3 region is CASSPIGGPLYEQYF. The DNA for the CDR3 is TGTGCCAGCAGCCCCATCGGGGGACCTCTATACGAGCAGTACTTC.

The chain combines TRBV29-1 with TRBJ2-1; 8 bases fit TRBD1. J gave up 5 bases and V 4 bases, and 16 bases lay outside the gene matches. Germline values: CDR1 SQVTM, CDR2 ANQGSEA. The CDR3 is 17 residues long. CDR3 amino acids: CSVGRRTGKIVDNEQFF. CDR3 nucleotide sequence: TGCAGCGTTGGCCGGAGGACAGGGAAAATAGTGGACAATGAGCAGTTCTTC.

The chain links TRBV9 to TRBJ2-7; 7 bases agree with TRBD2. Per germline, CDR1 SGDLS and CDR2 YYNGEE. The V gene end was trimmed by 4 bases and the J gene end by 6 bases; junction bases not matched to a gene: 7. This CDR3 is 13 amino acids long. In DNA form, the CDR3 reads TGTGCCAGCAGCCCTGGACTAGTCGGCGAGCAGTACTTC. This codes for CASSPGLVGEQYF.

This chain links TRBV6-6 with TRBJ1-2; no firm D call. The CDR3 totals 15 residues. Germline CDR1 and CDR2: MNHNY and SVGAGI (reference sequence). Trimming shortened V by 6 bases and J by 2 bases, and 16 bases separated the two germline ends. The CDR3 loop is CASSPRGGDNYGYTF. DNA for the CDR3: TGTGCCAGCAGCCCCCGTGGTGGAGACAACTATGGCTACACCTTC.

This chain uses TRBV4-2 with TRBJ1-2, with D maybe TRBD1 (5 bases). Germline CDR1 LGHNA, CDR2 YNFKEQ. Deletions cut 0 bases from V and 8 bases from J, with 13 bases between. The CDR3 has 14 amino acids. CDR3 in amino acids: CASSQDREGSGYTF. DNA of the CDR3: TGTGCCAGCAGCCAAGACAGGGAGGGAAGCGGCTACACCTTC.

This clonotype was seen a handful of times. This chain connects TRBV7-2 to TRBJ2-3; 7 bases align to TRBD2. With 7 bases clipped from V and 2 bases from J, the junction kept 15 bases outside the gene matches. Germline V gene data show CDR1 as SGHTA and CDR2 as FQGNSA. CDR3 length equals 17 residues. CDR3 loop: CASTPGPSGVDTDTQYF. The CDR3 DNA reads as TGTGCCAGCACCCCCGGACCCAGCGGGGTAGACACAGATACGCAGTATTTT. Filled out from reference TRBV7-2 and TRBJ2-3, the complete variable domain reads GAGVSQSPSNKVTEKGKDVELRCDPISGHTALYWYRQSLGQGLEFLIYFQGNSAPDKSGLPSDRFSAERTGGSVSTLTIQRTQQEDSAVYLCASTPGPSGVDTDTQYFGPGTRLTVL.

This clonotype was seen more than once but under ten times. The chain combines TRBV6-5 with TRBJ2-7; D possibly corresponds to TRBD2 (6 bases). CDR3 length: 16 amino acids. The ends were cut back, 2 bases at V and 4 bases at J, with 18 bases in the middle. Germline CDR1 MNHEY, CDR2 SVGAGI. CDR3 sequence (DNA): TGTGCCAGCAGTTACGGTCGGGAGACCTCTATTTACGAGCAGTACTTC. Translating it yields CASSYGRETSIYEQYF.